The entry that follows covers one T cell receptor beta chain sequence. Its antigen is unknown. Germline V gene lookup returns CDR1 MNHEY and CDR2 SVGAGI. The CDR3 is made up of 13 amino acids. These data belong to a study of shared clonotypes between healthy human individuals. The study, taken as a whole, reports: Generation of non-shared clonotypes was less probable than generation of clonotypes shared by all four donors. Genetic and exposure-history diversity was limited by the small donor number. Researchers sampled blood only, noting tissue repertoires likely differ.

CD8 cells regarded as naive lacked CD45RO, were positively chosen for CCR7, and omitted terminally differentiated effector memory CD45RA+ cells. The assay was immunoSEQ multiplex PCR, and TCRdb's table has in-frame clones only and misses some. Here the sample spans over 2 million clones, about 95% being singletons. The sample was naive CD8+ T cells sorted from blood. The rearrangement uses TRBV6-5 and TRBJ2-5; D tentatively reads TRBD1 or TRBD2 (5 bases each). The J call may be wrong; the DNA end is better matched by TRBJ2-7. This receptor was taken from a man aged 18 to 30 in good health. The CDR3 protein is CASSRGRNYEQYF. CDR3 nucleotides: TGTGCCAGCAGTAGGGGACGGAATTACGAGCAGTACTTC.